The subject of this entry is one TCR beta chain. Its antigen is currently not known. No per-base quality is available; no much larger clone lies one base away. The immunoSEQ Assay, a bias-controlled multiplex PCR, was used to amplify TCRbeta CDR3 regions from genomic DNA. For the original study's pipeline: Within the assay, amplification of reference gene primers was used to estimate how many nucleated cells each sample contained. Sequence reads were collapsed and filtered to measure the absolute abundance of every unique TCRbeta CDR3 rearrangement. For each sample, productive Simpson clonality was calculated as the square root of Simpson's diversity index across productive rearrangements. The table comes from immuneACCESS by way of TCRdb, which keeps in-frame sequences with V and J called. Part of the clones is missing from these tables; in studies checked, under half for an unresolved V gene and the rest for unknown reasons. V, J and clone size are those of that table, while D and trimming were read from the DNA. This sample holds tens of thousands of clones; roughly 86% were observed only once. Of the sample, over 20% is held by the ten largest clones.

This entry is derived from a study of blood T cell repertoires in COVID-19 (dated by TCRdb to the early 2020s). With regard to the full study: Samples from collaborators originated in the United States, Italy and Spain and spanned both the acute and convalescent phases of COVID-19. Where available, HLA class I and class II types were obtained from metadata supplied by the sample provider rather than from assay-based typing. The repertoires were released in a freely available public database intended as a resource for research on the immune response to SARS-CoV-2. The samples were drawn from the first 160 participants of the ongoing ImmuneRACE study and from roughly 1,300 subjects provided by 6 global collaborators. The prospective study material was composed of cDNA or gDNA derived from T cells, B-cell-depleted T cells, or PBMCs. The sample metadata nearly always contained a de-identified subject ID, COVID-19 status, age in years and sex. Deeply sampled blood TCRbeta repertoires from subjects exposed to, actively infected with, or recovered from COVID-19 were included in the dataset.

The CDR3 starts with the cysteine, ends with the phenylalanine, and has 17 residues. Only the CDR3 region is kept as DNA, spanning 51 bases read in frame from base 1. From a lookup of the germline V gene (reference sequence), CDR1 and CDR2 are LGHDT and YNNKEL. Between the V and J ends, shortened by 4 bases and 3 bases respectively, the junction contains 19 bases. Points the paper makes about the study in general: Clinical and demographic metadata were provided uncurated, with the amount varying by source and participant.

Whole blood was collected in K2EDTA tubes by collaborating institutions according to the institutions' own protocols. For TCRbeta analysis, collaborators shipped samples as frozen whole blood, isolated PBMCs, or DNA extracted from either of those sample types. The clonotype comes from a woman of 80 years or more in a cohort sampled during active or convalescent COVID-19. The chain employs TRBV3-1 (or the pseudogene TRBV3-2) and TRBJ2-1; confidence is insufficient to name the D gene. Sequencing was carried out using peripheral blood. CDR3 protein: CASSPLRRSLFYNEQFF. The DNA sequence follows: TGTGCCAGCAGCCCATTGCGGCGGTCCTTGTTCTACAATGAGCAGTTCTTC.